These 22 T cell receptor beta chains originate from one sample sequenced in a study of beta chain features in type 1 diabetes. The authors reverse transcribed all of the isolated RNA, so sequencing captured expressed TCRB transcripts. Using immunoSEQ multiplex PCR, the repertoire was profiled, and TCRdb retains in-frame clones only, with some absent. The data show over 700,000 clones, with roughly 15% seen just once and 0.023% held by the top ten. The material sequenced was naive CD4+ T cells from blood. The source of these receptors is a woman between 18 and 30 years old in good health.

This chain links TRBV18 with TRBJ2-5, with D unresolved. The CDR3 contains 14 residues. Trimming stripped 3 bases from V and 8 bases from J, with 16 bases between. The V gene's germline CDR1 is KGHSH and CDR2 LQKENI. In DNA, the CDR3 is TGTGCCAGCTCACCGGGGTTCGCAATGGTAACCCAGTACTTC. Translation gives CASSPGFAMVTQYF.

The chain links TRBV7-2 to TRBJ2-5; 7 nucleotides match TRBD1. The V and J ends lost 5 bases and 10 bases, in that order; junction bases with no gene match: 10. This CDR3 has 13 residues. Germline V gives CDR1 SGHTA, CDR2 FQGNSA. The CDR3 reads CASSVNSRDSQYF. The CDR3 DNA reads as TGTGCCAGCAGCGTAAATTCCCGGGACAGCCAGTACTTC.

The chain joins TRBV2 to TRBJ1-5, with 8 nucleotides matching TRBD1. CDR3 length: 14 residues. J gave up 3 bases and V 6 bases, and 4 bases lay outside the gene matches. Germline V CDR1 and CDR2: SNHLY, FYNNEI. The CDR3 DNA sequence: TGTGCCAGCAGCGGACAGGGTCTCAATCAGCCCCAGCATTTT. This sequence encodes CASSGQGLNQPQHF. Filled out from reference TRBV2 and TRBJ1-5, the complete variable domain reads EPEVTQTPSHQVTQMGQEVILRCVPISNHLYFYWYRQILGQKVEFLVSFYNNEISEKSEIFDDQFSVERPDGSNFTLKIRSTKLEDSAMYFCASSGQGLNQPQHFGDGTRLSIL.

This clone was detected a few times. The rearrangement links TRBV25-1 to TRBJ2-1; tentative D call: TRBD2 (6 bases). This CDR3 spans 15 amino acids. Germline assignment: CDR1 MGHDK and CDR2 SYGVNS. V lost 3 bases, J lost 2 bases, and 11 bases lay in between. CDR3 sequence: CASSDLADPYNEQFF. The CDR3, as DNA: TGTGCCAGCAGTGACTTAGCGGACCCCTACAATGAGCAGTTCTTC.

This clone was seen a few times. The chain recombines TRBV19 with TRBJ2-3, with no clear D. Germline V CDR1 and CDR2: LNHDA, SQIVND (reference sequence). This CDR3 spans 14 amino acids. Between the trimmed V and J ends, which lost 10 bases and 2 bases, there was a span of 16 bases. In DNA form, the CDR3 reads TGTGCCATTATGCCGCTGCGCGACACAGATACGCAGTATTTT. Amino acid sequence: CAIMPLRDTDTQYF.

This clone has only a few counts. Here the CDR3 reads CASTWEGTDTQYF. CDR3 in DNA: TGCGCCAGCACGTGGGAGGGAACAGATACGCAGTATTTT. The V call is TRBV5-1, the J call TRBJ2-3; TRBD2 matches 7 bases. Per the germline V gene, CDR1 is SGHRS and CDR2 is YFSETQ. The CDR3 sequence is 13 residues long. The V gene end was trimmed by 6 bases and the J gene end by 3 bases; junction bases not matched to a gene: 4.

The CDR3 DNA is TGTGCCAGCAGCTCCGGCGTGCGGACCCACAATCAGCCCCAGCATTTT. Its translation: CASSSGVRTHNQPQHF. The chain recombines TRBV7-2 with TRBJ1-5; D unresolved. Trimming removed 4 bases at V and 3 bases at J, with 16 bases between. The germline gives CDR1 SGHTA, CDR2 FQGNSA. CDR3 length equals 16 residues.

This clone was counted only a few times. The rearrangement joins TRBV19 to TRBJ2-3, with TRBD2 matching over 11 bases. J was trimmed by 1 base and V by 5 bases; bases with no gene match: 8. CDR1 and CDR2 from the germline V gene are LNHDA and SQIVND (reference sequence). This CDR3 is built from 17 residues. The CDR3 region is CASSSGSGRAGTDTQYF. For the CDR3, the DNA is TGTGCCAGTAGTTCGGGTAGCGGGAGGGCCGGCACAGATACGCAGTATTTT.

The chain is built from TRBV9 and TRBJ2-2; D gene ambiguous. V lost 8 bases and J 7 bases, leaving 15 bases between the germline ends. The CDR3 totals 13 residues. The germline gives CDR1 SGDLS, CDR2 YYNGEE. The CDR3 DNA sequence: TGTGCCAGTCGGACCTCGTCTGGCGGGGAGCTGTTTTTT. Its translation: CASRTSSGGELFF.

V gene TRBV6-5 combines with J gene TRBJ2-7, with 8 bases fitting TRBD2. Losses at the gene ends were 6 bases for V and 6 bases for J; bases not matched to a gene: 10. The CDR3 length is 14 residues. Germline-derived CDR1 and CDR2 are MNHEY and SVGAGI. CDR3 amino acids: CASRDSGTSFEQYF. CDR3 nucleotides: TGTGCCAGCAGAGACTCCGGGACTAGTTTCGAGCAGTACTTC.

The chain links TRBV5-4 to TRBJ2-7; no firm D call. The CDR3 sequence is 14 residues long. Trimming removed 4 bases from V and 3 bases from J, with 14 bases in between. Germline V gene data show CDR1 as SGHNT and CDR2 as YYREEE (reference sequence). CDR3 residues: CASSPDRQIYEQYF. The CDR3 DNA reads as TGTGCCAGCAGCCCGGACCGGCAGATCTACGAGCAGTACTTC.

This clone has just a few counts. The chain recombines TRBV4-3 with TRBJ2-7; a weak D match, TRBD2 (7 bases). Per the germline V gene, CDR1 is LGHNA and CDR2 is YSLEER. The CDR3 sequence is 13 residues long. V gave up 0 bases and J gave up 12 bases, with 15 bases separating them. This CDR3 reads CASSQEGGVVRYF. The CDR3 nucleotides are TGCGCCAGCAGCCAAGAAGGGGGGGTCGTTCGGTACTTC.

This clone appeared a few times. The chain couples TRBV7-2 to TRBJ2-1; perhaps D is TRBD1 or TRBD2 (6 bases each). Germline assignment: CDR1 SGHTA and CDR2 FQGNSA. The CDR3 loop spans 17 amino acids. V was trimmed by 1 base and J by 6 bases, leaving 19 bases between them. In nucleotides, the CDR3 is TGTGCCAGCAGCTTAGTATGGAGGGGGATGAGTGGCAATGAGCAGTTCTTC. The encoded protein is CASSLVWRGMSGNEQFF.

As to this clone: The sample holds other DNA sequences that translate to the same CDR3. The V call is TRBV28, the J call TRBJ2-7, with 11 bases identical to TRBD2. V was pared by 4 bases and J by 1 base, with 6 bases of the junction left unmatched. Per germline, CDR1 MDHEN and CDR2 SYDVKM. The CDR3 is made up of 16 amino acids. The CDR3 loop reads CASSSPGTSGSYEQYF. In nucleotides, the CDR3 is TGTGCCAGCAGTTCTCCCGGGACTAGCGGTTCCTACGAGCAGTACTTC.

This clone was found a few times. This chain uses TRBV5-1 with TRBJ2-7, with no clear D. The V gene's germline CDR1 is SGHRS and CDR2 YFSETQ. Between the trimmed V and J ends, which lost 3 bases and 3 bases, there was a span of 4 bases. The CDR3 loop spans 11 amino acids. CDR3 coding DNA: TGCGCCAGCAGCTGGGGCTACGAGCAGTACTTC. Protein: CASSWGYEQYF.

This clone was picked up a small number of times. The chain recombines TRBV13 with TRBJ1-2; 7 nucleotides align to TRBD1. Germline trimming cut 2 bases from V and 8 bases from J; bases unmatched to any gene: 11. Germline CDR1 PRHDT, CDR2 FYEKMQ (reference sequence). The CDR3 length is 15 residues. CDR3: CASSLRETGKKGYTF. The CDR3 DNA follows: TGTGCCAGCAGCTTACGAGAGACAGGGAAGAAGGGCTACACCTTC.

V and J are TRBV6-6 and TRBJ2-5, with D unclear. Germline V CDR1 and CDR2: MNHNY, SVGAGI (reference sequence). This CDR3 is built from 14 residues. V was clipped by 0 bases and J by 6 bases, with 11 bases between them. CDR3 in amino acids: CASSYSPSGQTQYF. The CDR3 bases are TGTGCCAGCAGTTACTCGCCCAGTGGGCAGACCCAGTACTTC.

V gene TRBV28 combines with J gene TRBJ1-1; no firm D call. In germline, CDR1 is MDHEN, CDR2 SYDVKM. The CDR3 totals 14 residues. Trimming took off 3 bases at V and 1 base at J, with 9 bases between the two ends. The CDR3 bases are TGTGCCAGCAGTTTTGGACTGCGGAACACTGAAGCTTTCTTT. Protein: CASSFGLRNTEAFF.

This clone turned up a few times. The chain joins TRBV15 to TRBJ2-1, with D possibly TRBD2 on 6 matching bases. There are 15 residues in the CDR3. Germline V gene lookup returns CDR1 LNHNV and CDR2 YYDKDF (reference sequence). V was clipped by 6 bases and J by 9 bases, with 21 bases between them. The CDR3 region is CATRFGTPVIGEQFF. The CDR3 coding sequence is TGTGCCACCAGGTTCGGGACTCCCGTCATCGGTGAGCAGTTCTTC.

This chain connects TRBV20-1 to TRBJ1-1, with D unclear. The CDR3 spans 10 residues. Germline CDR1 and CDR2: DFQATT and SNEGSKA (reference sequence). V lost 3 bases, J lost 11 bases, and 10 bases lay in between. CDR3 sequence: CSASRGIAFF. In DNA, the CDR3 is TGCAGTGCTAGCAGAGGGATTGCTTTCTTT.

This clone has more than one count but fewer than ten. The chain links TRBV28 to TRBJ2-6; tentative D call: TRBD2 (6 bases). Trimming stripped 6 bases from V and 0 bases from J, with 18 bases between. This CDR3 contains 18 residues. Germline CDR1 is MDHEN and CDR2 is SYDVKM. This CDR3 reads CASSPAGREVSGANVLTF. The CDR3 nucleotides are TGTGCCAGCAGCCCCGCAGGCAGGGAGGTCTCTGGGGCCAACGTCCTGACTTTC. The complete variable domain, with remaining parts taken from reference TRBV28 and TRBJ2-6, reads DVKVTQSSRYLVKRTGEKVFLECVQDMDHENMFWYRQDPGLGLRLIYFSYDVKMKEKGDIPEGYSVSREKKERFSLILESASTNQTSMYLCASSPAGREVSGANVLTFGAGSRLTVL.

V usage is TRBV6-5 and J usage is TRBJ2-4; D remains ambiguous. The CDR3 extends over 14 amino acids. With 7 bases removed from V and 7 bases from J, the gap between germline ends came to 17 bases. The germline V gene has CDR1 MNHEY and CDR2 SVGAGI. CDR3 DNA: TGTGCCAGCACCGACTGGCAGCCGTCGAACATTCAGTACTTC. This translates into CASTDWQPSNIQYF.